This record covers a single TCR beta chain. Its antigen is still unknown. No much larger clonotype is one base removed from it; base qualities were not supplied. The entry originates in a study of OX40 agonist ivuxolimab in advanced cancers. About the study as a whole: Ivuxolimab was an agonistic, fully human IgG2 monoclonal antibody directed against OX40 (CD134), a costimulatory receptor. Partial responses occurred in three dose-escalation patients, of whom one had hepatocellular carcinoma and two had cutaneous melanoma. Peripheral TCRbeta sequencing was intended to test whether TCR sequence diversity was altered and clonal T-cell expansion was caused by ivuxolimab. Patients were allowed to have had prior anti-PD-1, anti-PD-L1 or anti-CTLA-4 therapy, and 40% of the dose-escalation patients had previously received checkpoint inhibitors. Intravenous ivuxolimab was administered to patients every 2 weeks at six dose levels: 0.01, 0.1, 0.3, 1.5, 3 and 10 mg/kg. In the dose-escalation cohort, roughly four fifths of patients were male, and the mean age was about 55 years, with a range of roughly 23 to 85. The paper covers the monotherapy dose-escalation part of the phase I ivuxolimab trial, which included N ≈ 52 patients. Of the approximately 54 dose-escalation patients, hepatocellular carcinoma was present in around 20, melanoma in around 15, renal cell carcinoma in 9 and head and neck cancer in 9. The paper's findings and limits, for the study overall: After ivuxolimab, CD8+ T cells had more expanded clones than CD4+ T cells on average. The antigen specificity of the clonally expanded peripheral T cells was not determined. At doses of 0.1 to 3.0 mg/kg, clonal expansion of both CD4+ and CD8+ blood T cells was observed from baseline to week 6. Low levels of normalized T-cell clonal expansion were also shown by some nonresponding patients. In the 0.1-3.0 mg/kg groups, partial responders were among the patients with the lowest normalized peripheral clonal expansion, particularly in CD8+ T cells.

The trial excluded patients who had a history of autoimmune disease or who were on systemic immunosuppression. Peripheral blood for TCR sequencing was collected from all dose cohorts at baseline, on cycle 4 day 1, and on cycle 7 day 1. The samples were taken from a phase I, first-in-human, multicenter, open-label dose-escalation trial of ivuxolimab. Adults with locally advanced or metastatic melanoma, renal cell carcinoma, hepatocellular carcinoma or head and neck squamous cell carcinoma were enrolled in the trial. Before TCR sequencing, CD4+ T cells and CD8+ T cells were sorted from peripheral blood as separate populations. The CDR3 runs 17 residues from the cysteine to the phenylalanine. The retained sequence is limited to the CDR3, 51 bases, with the frame set at the first base. The germline V gene yields SQVTM for CDR1 and ANQGSEA for CDR2. Germline trimming: 6 bases from V, 0 bases from J; junction bases outside gene matches: 9.

To sequence the TCRbeta CDR3 region, genomic DNA was isolated from the sorted cells. The immunoSEQ Assay was used to sequence the TCRbeta CDR3 regions. The clones in this table, taken by TCRdb from immuneACCESS, are in-frame only. Not every clone is retained; where verified, under half of the shortfall comes from an unresolved V gene, and the cause of the rest is unknown. This sample has 15,000 or so clones in its table, and approximately 75% of those were observed once. Jointly, the top ten make up around 33% of the sample. Material: CD4+ or CD8+ T cells sorted from blood, obtained in a trial of the OX40 agonist ivuxolimab. This receptor was obtained from an adult with an advanced solid tumor such as melanoma, head and neck, liver or kidney cancer. The chain links TRBV29-1 with TRBJ2-2; the central 11 bases match TRBD2. At the DNA level, the sequence is TGCAGCGTGGGCGATTCTAGCGGGAGGACGAACACCGGGGAGCTGTTTTTT. This is translated as CSVGDSSGRTNTGELFF.